This is a list of T cell receptor beta chains from one sample in a study of neoadjuvant anti-PD-1 for oral cavity cancer. The repertoire was sequenced with immunoSEQ multiplex PCR; TCRdb's copy has only in-frame clones and lacks some. The sample carries fewer than 90,000 clones, about 85% recorded once. Specimen: PBMCs, collected after nivolumab (anti-PD-1) treatment. These receptors were taken from a person between 40 and 85 years old with oral cavity squamous cell carcinoma. Both conserved end residues are part of each CDR3. A D gene is named only where the DNA matches it firmly. Clone size is stated in some rows and not others, as once, few, many or a class when expanded.

j_gene	abundance	v_gene	d_gene	len	CDR3aa	CDR3nt
TRBJ2-7	-	TRBV6-1	-	17	CASSESSKPHYSDEQYF	TGTGCCAGCAGTGAATCTAGCAAACCCCATTACTCGGACGAGCAGTACTTC
TRBJ2-3	few	TRBV5-8	-	14	CASSLITTADTQYF	TGTGCCAGCAGCTTGATCACGACGGCAGATACGCAGTATTTT
TRBJ2-7	-	TRBV29-1	TRBD2	17	CSVEKALAGVISYEQYF	TGCAGCGTTGAAAAGGCCCTGGCGGGAGTTATCTCCTACGAGCAGTACTTC
TRBJ2-7	-	TRBV7-7	TRBD2	15	CASSLGSGPPYEQYF	TGTGCTAGCAGCTTAGGTAGCGGGCCGCCCTACGAGCAGTACTTC
TRBJ2-7	-	TRBV14	-	12	CASSLLADEQYF	TGTGCCAGCAGCCTCCTAGCAGACGAGCAGTACTTC
TRBJ2-1	-	TRBV2	TRBD2	15	CASSPGTIANNEQFF	TGTGCCAGCAGCCCCGGGACTATTGCTAACAATGAGCAGTTCTTC
TRBJ1-2	-	TRBV7-8	-	14	CASSLAGPGYGYTF	TGTGCCAGCAGCTTAGCGGGGCCGGGCTATGGCTACACCTTC
TRBJ1-1	-	TRBV5-1	-	15	CASSLAQGLSTEAFF	TGCGCCAGCAGCTTGGCCCAGGGGTTGAGCACTGAAGCTTTCTTT
TRBJ2-1	-	TRBV10-3	-	15	CAISEGEARGDEQFF	TGTGCCATCTCGGAGGGAGAGGCGCGGGGAGATGAGCAGTTCTTC
TRBJ1-5	once	TRBV27	-	12	CASSLNGQPQHF	TGTGCCAGCAGTTTAAACGGACAGCCCCAGCATTTT
TRBJ1-5	-	TRBV6-6	-	16	CASSQDAALSNQPQHF	TGTGCCAGCAGTCAGGATGCGGCACTAAGCAATCAGCCCCAGCATTTT